A single count supports the clone carrying this TCR beta chain. This entry comes from a study of technical replicates of blood from several donors. Germline assignment: CDR1 LGHNA and CDR2 YNFKEQ. There are 16 residues in the CDR3. The ends were cut back, 2 bases at V and 2 bases at J, with 14 bases in the middle. The data were produced by immunoSEQ multiplex PCR, yet TCRdb's version contains in-frame clones alone and is incomplete. The sample yields around 76,000 clones, about 89% seen once. Sample: T cells isolated from PBMCs. The chain is built from TRBV4-2 and TRBJ2-3; a possible D gene is TRBD1 (6 bases). The sequence derives from a human donor in good health. The CDR3 loop is CASSQSGVRATDTQYF. The CDR3 DNA reads TGTGCCAGCAGCCAATCAGGGGTGAGGGCCACAGATACGCAGTATTTT.